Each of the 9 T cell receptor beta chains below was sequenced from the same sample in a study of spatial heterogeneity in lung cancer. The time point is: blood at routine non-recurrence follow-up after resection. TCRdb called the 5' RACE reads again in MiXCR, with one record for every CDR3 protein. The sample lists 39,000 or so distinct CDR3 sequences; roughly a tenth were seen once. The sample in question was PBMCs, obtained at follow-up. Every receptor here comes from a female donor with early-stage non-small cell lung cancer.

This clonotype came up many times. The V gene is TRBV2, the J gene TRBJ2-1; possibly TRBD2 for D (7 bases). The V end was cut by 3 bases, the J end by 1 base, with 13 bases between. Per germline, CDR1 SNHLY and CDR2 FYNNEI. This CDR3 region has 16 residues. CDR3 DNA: TGTGCCAGCAGTGAGGCCAAGGGGGGGTCCTACAATGAGCAGTTCTTC. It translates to CASSEAKGGSYNEQFF.

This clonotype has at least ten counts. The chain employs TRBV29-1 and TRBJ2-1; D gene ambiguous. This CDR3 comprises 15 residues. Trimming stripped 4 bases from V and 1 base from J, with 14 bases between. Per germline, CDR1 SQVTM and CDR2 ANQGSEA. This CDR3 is CSVGLPLGSYNEQFF. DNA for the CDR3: TGCAGCGTTGGGCTACCCCTGGGTTCCTACAATGAGCAGTTCTTC.

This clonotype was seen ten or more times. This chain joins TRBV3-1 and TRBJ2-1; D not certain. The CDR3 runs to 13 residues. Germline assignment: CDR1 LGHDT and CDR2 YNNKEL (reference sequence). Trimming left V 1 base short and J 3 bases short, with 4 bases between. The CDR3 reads CASSQVYYNEQFF. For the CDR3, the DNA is TGTGCCAGCAGCCAAGTCTACTACAATGAGCAGTTCTTC.

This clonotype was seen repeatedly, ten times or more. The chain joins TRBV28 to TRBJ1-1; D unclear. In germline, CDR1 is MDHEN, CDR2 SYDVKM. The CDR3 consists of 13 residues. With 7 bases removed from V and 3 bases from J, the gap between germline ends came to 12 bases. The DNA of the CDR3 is TGTGCCAGCAACCCCGAGCCTTACACTGAAGCTTTCTTT. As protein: CASNPEPYTEAFF.

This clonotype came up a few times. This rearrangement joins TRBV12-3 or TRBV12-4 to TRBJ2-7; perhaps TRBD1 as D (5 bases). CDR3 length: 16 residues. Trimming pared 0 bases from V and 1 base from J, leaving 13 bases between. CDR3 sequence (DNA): TGTGCCAGCAGTTTAGCGCCAGGACACATGTCCTACGAGCAGTACTTC. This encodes CASSLAPGHMSYEQYF.

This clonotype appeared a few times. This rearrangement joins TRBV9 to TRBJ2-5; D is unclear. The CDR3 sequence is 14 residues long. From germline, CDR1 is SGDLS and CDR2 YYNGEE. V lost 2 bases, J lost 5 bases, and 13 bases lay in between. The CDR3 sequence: CASSVGPERETQYF. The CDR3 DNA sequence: TGTGCCAGCAGCGTCGGTCCAGAGAGGGAGACCCAGTACTTC.

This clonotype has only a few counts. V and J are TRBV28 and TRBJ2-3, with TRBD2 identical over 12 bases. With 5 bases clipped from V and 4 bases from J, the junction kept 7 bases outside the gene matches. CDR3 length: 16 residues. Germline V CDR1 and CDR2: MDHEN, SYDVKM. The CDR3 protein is CASSLDLAGGSDTQYF. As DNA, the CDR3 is TGTGCCAGCAGTCTAGATCTAGCGGGGGGGTCAGATACGCAGTATTTT.

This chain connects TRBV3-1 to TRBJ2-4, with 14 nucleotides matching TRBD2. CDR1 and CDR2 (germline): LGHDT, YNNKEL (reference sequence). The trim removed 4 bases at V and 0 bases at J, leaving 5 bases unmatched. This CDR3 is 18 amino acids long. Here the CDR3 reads CASSRGTSGGVAKNIQYF. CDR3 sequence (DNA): TGTGCCAGCAGCCGAGGGACTAGCGGGGGAGTAGCCAAAAACATTCAGTACTTC.

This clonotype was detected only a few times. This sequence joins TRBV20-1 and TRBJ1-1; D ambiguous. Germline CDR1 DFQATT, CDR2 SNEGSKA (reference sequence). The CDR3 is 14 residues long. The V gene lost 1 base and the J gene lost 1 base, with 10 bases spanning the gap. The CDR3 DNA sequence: TGCAGTGCTAGAGGCGTGAGGCAGAACACTGAAGCTTTCTTT. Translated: CSARGVRQNTEAFF.